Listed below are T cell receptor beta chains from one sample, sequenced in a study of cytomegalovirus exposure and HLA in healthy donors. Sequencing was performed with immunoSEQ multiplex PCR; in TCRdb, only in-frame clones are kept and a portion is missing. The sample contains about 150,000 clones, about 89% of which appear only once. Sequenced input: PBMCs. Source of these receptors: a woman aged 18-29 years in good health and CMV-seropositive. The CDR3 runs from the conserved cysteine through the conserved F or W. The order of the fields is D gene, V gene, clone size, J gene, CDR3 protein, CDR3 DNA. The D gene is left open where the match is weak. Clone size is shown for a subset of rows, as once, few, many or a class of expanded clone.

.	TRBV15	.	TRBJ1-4	CATSRRERNEKLFF	TGTGCCACCAGCAGACGCGAACGCAATGAAAAACTGTTTTTT
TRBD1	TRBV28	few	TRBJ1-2	CASRYPGQGHVYGYTF	TGTGCCAGCAGATACCCGGGACAGGGTCATGTCTATGGCTACACCTTC
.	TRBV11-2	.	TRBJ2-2	CASSLGGGTGELFF	TGTGCCAGCAGCTTAGGAGGAGGAACCGGGGAGCTGTTTTTT
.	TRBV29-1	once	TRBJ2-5	CSVRQLLKETQYF	TGCAGCGTGCGACAGCTATTAAAAGAGACCCAGTACTTC
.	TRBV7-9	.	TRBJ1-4	CASSPDMVQKLFF	TGTGCCAGCAGCCCAGACATGGTCCAAAAACTGTTTTTT
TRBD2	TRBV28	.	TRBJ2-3	CASSSGTSGTRSTDTQYF	TGTGCCAGCAGTTCTGGGACTAGCGGGACCCGTAGCACAGATACGCAGTATTTT
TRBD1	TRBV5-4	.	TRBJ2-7	CASSPGQASYEQYF	TGTGCCAGCAGCCCCGGACAGGCCTCCTACGAGCAGTACTTC
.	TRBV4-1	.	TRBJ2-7	CASSQAPGLGGEQYF	TGCGCCAGCAGCCAAGCCCCGGGCTTGGGGGGCGAGCAGTACTTC
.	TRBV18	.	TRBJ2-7	CASSRRDSDYEQYF	TGTGCCAGCTCCCGCCGGGACTCAGACTACGAGCAGTACTTC
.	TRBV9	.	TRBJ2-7	CASSPAGAYEQYF	TGTGCCAGCAGCCCCGCCGGGGCCTACGAGCAGTACTTC
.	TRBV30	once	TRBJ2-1	CAWSLTYNEQFF	TGTGCCTGGAGTCTCACTTACAATGAGCAGTTCTTC
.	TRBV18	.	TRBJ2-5	CASSLGTWVETQYF	TGTGCCAGCTCACTTGGGACTTGGGTAGAGACCCAGTACTTC
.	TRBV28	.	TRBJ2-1	CASRISSSVNEQFF	TGTGCCAGCAGGATATCTAGCAGTGTAAATGAGCAGTTCTTC
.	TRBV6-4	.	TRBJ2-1	CASSGDEQFF	TGTGCCAGCAGTGGCGATGAGCAGTTCTTC
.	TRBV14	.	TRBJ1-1	CASSTQGYGTEAFF	TGTGCCAGCAGCACCCAGGGATATGGTACTGAAGCTTTCTTT
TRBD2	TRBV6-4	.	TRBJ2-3	CASSQSAGGPGRTDTQYF	TGTGCCAGCAGTCAATCGGCGGGAGGGCCAGGTAGAACAGATACGCAGTATTTT
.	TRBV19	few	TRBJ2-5	CASSTTGRRETQYF	TGTGCCAGTAGTACGACAGGGAGGAGAGAGACCCAGTACTTC
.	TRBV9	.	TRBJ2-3	CASSAVIEDTQYF	TGTGCCAGCAGCGCCGTAATAGAGGATACGCAGTATTTT
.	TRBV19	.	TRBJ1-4	CASSPYREKLFF	TGTGCCAGTAGTCCCTATAGAGAAAAACTGTTTTTT
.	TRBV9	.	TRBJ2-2	CASSDPSHRVTNTGELFF	TGTGCCAGCAGCGATCCCTCACACAGGGTGACGAACACCGGGGAGCTGTTTTTT
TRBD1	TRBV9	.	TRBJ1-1	CASSATGGDVGTEAFF	TGTGCCAGCAGCGCCACAGGGGGAGATGTGGGCACTGAAGCTTTCTTT
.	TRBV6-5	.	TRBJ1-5	CASSYSGGLGPQHF	TGTGCCAGCAGTTACTCCGGAGGGCTAGGGCCCCAGCATTTT
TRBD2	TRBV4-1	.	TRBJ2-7	CASSQLIPLAGVDEQYF	TGCGCCAGCAGCCAACTAATACCACTAGCGGGAGTGGACGAGCAGTACTTC
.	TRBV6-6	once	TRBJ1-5	CASSLAGNQPQHF	TGTGCCAGCAGTTTGGCGGGCAATCAGCCCCAGCATTTT
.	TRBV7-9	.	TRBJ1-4	CASSLATSGTNEKLFF	TGTGCCAGCAGCTTAGCGACAAGTGGCACTAATGAAAAACTGTTTTTT
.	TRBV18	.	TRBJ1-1	CASSPTGGNTEAFF	TGTGCCAGCTCACCGACGGGGGGAAACACTGAAGCTTTCTTT
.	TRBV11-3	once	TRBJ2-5	CASSLTSRVSQETQYF	TGTGCCAGCAGCTTAACGTCCAGGGTCTCCCAAGAGACCCAGTACTTC